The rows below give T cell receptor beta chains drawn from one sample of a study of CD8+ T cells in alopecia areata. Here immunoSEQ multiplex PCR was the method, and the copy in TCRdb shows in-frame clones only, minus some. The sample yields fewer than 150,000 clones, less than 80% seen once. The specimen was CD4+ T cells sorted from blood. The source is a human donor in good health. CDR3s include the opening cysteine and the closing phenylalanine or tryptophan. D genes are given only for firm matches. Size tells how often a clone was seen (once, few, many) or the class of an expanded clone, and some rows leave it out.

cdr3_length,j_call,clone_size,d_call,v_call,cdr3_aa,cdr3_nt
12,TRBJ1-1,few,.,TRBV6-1,CASSETFSGAFF,TGTGCCAGCAGTGAGACGTTCAGTGGGGCTTTCTTT
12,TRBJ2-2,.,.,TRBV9,CASSPGSWELFF,TGTGCCAGCAGTCCGGGGTCCTGGGAGCTGTTTTTT
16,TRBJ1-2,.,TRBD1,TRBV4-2,CASSQDWTGGTYGYTF,TGTGCCAGCAGCCAAGATTGGACAGGGGGCACCTATGGCTACACCTTC
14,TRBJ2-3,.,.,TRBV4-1,CASSQDPGSDTQYF,TGCGCCAGCAGCCAAGACCCAGGGTCAGATACGCAGTATTTT
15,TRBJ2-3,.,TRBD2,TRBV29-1,CSTQLTSGGAGTQYF,TGCAGCACCCAATTGACTAGCGGGGGGGCCGGCACGCAGTATTTT
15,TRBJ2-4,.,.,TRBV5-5,CASSSEGNAKNIQYF,TGTGCCAGCAGCTCCGAAGGGAATGCCAAAAACATTCAGTACTTC
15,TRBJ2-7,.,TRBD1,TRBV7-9,CASSPLGTGQNEQYF,TGTGCCAGCAGCCCCCTGGGGACAGGGCAAAACGAGCAGTACTTC
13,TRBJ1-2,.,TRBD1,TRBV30,CAWEGQGADGYTF,TGTGCCTGGGAGGGACAGGGGGCAGACGGCTACACCTTC
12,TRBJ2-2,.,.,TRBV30,CAWRWDTGELFF,TGTGCCTGGAGGTGGGACACCGGGGAGCTGTTTTTT
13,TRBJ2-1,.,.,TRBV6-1,CASSGDTGEKQFF,TGTGCCAGCAGTGGGGATACCGGTGAGAAGCAGTTCTTC
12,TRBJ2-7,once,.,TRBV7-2,CASSLAGWEQYF,TGTGCCAGCAGCTTAGCGGGCTGGGAGCAGTACTTC
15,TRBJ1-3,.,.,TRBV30,CAWSADSYSGNTIYF,TGTGCCTGGAGTGCAGACTCCTACTCTGGAAACACCATATATTTT
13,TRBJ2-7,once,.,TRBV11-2,CASSFGQGYEQYF,TGTGCCAGCAGCTTCGGGCAGGGCTACGAGCAGTACTTC
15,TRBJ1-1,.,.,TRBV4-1,CASSQGRVENTEAFF,TGCGCCAGCAGCCAAGGCAGGGTGGAGAACACTGAAGCTTTCTTT
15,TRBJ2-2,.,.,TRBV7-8,CASSLGQANTGELFF,TGTGCCAGCAGCTTAGGACAGGCGAACACCGGGGAGCTGTTTTTT
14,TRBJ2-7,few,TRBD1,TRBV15,CATSRNGQGDEQYF,TGTGCCACCAGCAGAAACGGACAGGGGGACGAGCAGTACTTC
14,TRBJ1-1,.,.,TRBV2,CASSDEGGGTEAFF,TGTGCCAGCAGTGATGAGGGTGGGGGAACTGAAGCTTTCTTT